This T cell receptor (beta chain) derives from a study of T cells in Graves' hyperthyroidism and ophthalmopathy (dated by TCRdb to the late 2010s). With regard to the full study: Peripheral blood samples were taken at the time of initial diagnosis, prior to any treatment. To identify distinguishing TCR V-J signatures, a discovery cohort of about 100 patients was used, comprising approximately 40 with Graves' ophthalmopathy and some 60 with stable Graves' hyperthyroidism. Whether ophthalmopathy could be predicted prospectively was tested in an independent validation cohort made up of roughly 19 hyperthyroidism patients plus 17 patients who later progressed to ophthalmopathy. The 80 to 100 discovery patients were randomly divided into training and test sets at a 7:3 ratio. The study also compared thyroid tissue and blood T-cell repertoires from 6 or 7 Graves' hyperthyroidism patients. Following sampling, methimazole starting at 30 mg daily was given to hyperthyroidism patients, and high-dose intravenous methylprednisolone was given to ophthalmopathy patients. According to the paper, TCR Vbeta CDR3 sequencing was carried out on over 130 peripheral blood samples, which came from under 50 ophthalmopathy, fewer than 80 hyperthyroidism and some 17 progressor patients. Overall study results and their limits: In cross-validation, a model built on a 13 V-J signature told ophthalmopathy apart from stable hyperthyroidism with just under 90% sensitivity and 81% to 82% specificity, and in testing the same model reached 80%/75%. During validation, the model predicted progression to ophthalmopathy a median of approximately 7 months ahead of onset, with roughly 65% sensitivity and about 72% specificity. Most expanded thyroid clonotypes (frequency above 0.001) were also detected in blood, suggesting blood repertoires may reflect thyroid immune responses. Sample size was not statistically predetermined, and blinding of investigators to group allocation was not performed.

Ophthalmopathy patients had moderately to severely active disease, Clinical Activity Score of at least 3, NOSPECS grade of at least 4, and duration under 3 months. Patients with uncontrolled infections, other autoimmune diseases, pregnancy or lactation were excluded. Diagnoses relied on clinical symptoms, serum thyroxine and TRAb, thyroid ultrasound and orbital computed tomography. PBMCs were separated from approximately 10 ml of fresh peripheral blood using Ficoll-Paque density gradient centrifugation. Total RNA was extracted using Trizol reagent, and RNA quality was assessed on an Agilent 2100 Bioanalyzer. From cysteine to phenylalanine, the CDR3 is 15 amino acids long. Just the 45-base CDR3 DNA is kept, in frame starting at base 1. The germline V gene gives CDR1 as SGHDT and CDR2 as YYEEEE. The V end loses 4 bases and the J end loses 1 base, and a stretch of 14 bases separates them. TCR beta CDR3 regions were amplified from RNA transcripts. The first round of RT-PCR for the TCR CDR3 was performed with the HTBI primer set and the Qiagen OneStep RT-PCR kit. The libraries were constructed in a second round of multiplex PCR and then size-selected and purified. Libraries were sequenced paired-end with 100 bp reads on an Illumina HiSeq2000. The source study handled its data this way. SOAPnuke was used to process the raw data, removing reads that contained adapters or uncalled bases, had a mean Phred below 15, or lacked an exact match to the constant primer or identifier. COPE v1.2.5 was used to merge the high-quality paired reads, and each unique nucleotide sequence was defined as a clonotype. MiTCR v1.1 was used to align the clonotypes against IMGT TRBV, TRBD and TRBJ reference segments. The analysis was restricted to V-J combinations with a frequency above 0.0001, which together covered 99.2% of the repertoires. A TCS score was defined as the ratio between F50 (clonal expansion) and ExV (chaos), using BLOSUM62-based TCRdist between CDR3 peptides within each V-J. Welch's t-statistics and random forest reduced 450 to 600 V-J features to 10 to 15, which were used in a naive Bayes classifier (R e1071). TCRdb cleaned the public reads at Q25 with fastp, built clones with MiXCR and kept in-frame beta chains. Identical CDR3 proteins give one entry, which carries the most common genes and DNA. TCRdb, not the original authors, processed these V and J calls. The sample table holds 250,000 to 400,000 distinct CDR3 sequences, of which roughly 13% were seen once. The top ten constitute 34% of the sample.

This clonotype was recorded many times. What this receptor recognizes is not known. Base qualities are not recorded, but no much larger clone differs from it by a single base. This clonotype originated in a woman aged 35 to 49 with Graves' ophthalmopathy. The chain links TRBV5-6 with TRBJ1-1; too little of a D gene remains to name it. Source material: blood. The nucleotides are TGTGCCAGCAGCGCAGAGGCGGACGGGAACACTGAAGCTTTCTTT. This is translated as CASSAEADGNTEAFF.